This entry is about one T cell receptor (beta chain). Its antigen remains unknown. This record comes from a study of cytotoxic CD8 clonotypes in ibrutinib-treated CLL. Across the study: Investigators collected response samples after a median 12 months of treatment, range 6 to 36.

Only in-frame clones appear in the TCRdb table, and some are missing; sequencing was by immunoSEQ multiplex PCR. The table includes roughly 52,000 clones, roughly 53% detected once. Findings and caveats of the study: Under therapy, public clonotypes either contracted or stayed stable, and they were uncommon.

This sample comprised PBMCs, obtained after 12 months of ibrutinib treatment. This sequence originates from a human donor with chronic lymphocytic leukemia.

CDR3 coding DNA: TGTGCCAGCAGTTTGGGCCACAGGGCAGATACGCAGTATTTT. It is translated as CASSLGHRADTQYF. The V gene is TRBV28, the J gene TRBJ2-3, with TRBD1 as a possible D gene (6 bases). Looked up from germline, CDR1 is MDHEN and CDR2 is SYDVKM. The CDR3 runs to 14 residues. V was cut by 3 bases and J by 4 bases, with 11 bases left in between.